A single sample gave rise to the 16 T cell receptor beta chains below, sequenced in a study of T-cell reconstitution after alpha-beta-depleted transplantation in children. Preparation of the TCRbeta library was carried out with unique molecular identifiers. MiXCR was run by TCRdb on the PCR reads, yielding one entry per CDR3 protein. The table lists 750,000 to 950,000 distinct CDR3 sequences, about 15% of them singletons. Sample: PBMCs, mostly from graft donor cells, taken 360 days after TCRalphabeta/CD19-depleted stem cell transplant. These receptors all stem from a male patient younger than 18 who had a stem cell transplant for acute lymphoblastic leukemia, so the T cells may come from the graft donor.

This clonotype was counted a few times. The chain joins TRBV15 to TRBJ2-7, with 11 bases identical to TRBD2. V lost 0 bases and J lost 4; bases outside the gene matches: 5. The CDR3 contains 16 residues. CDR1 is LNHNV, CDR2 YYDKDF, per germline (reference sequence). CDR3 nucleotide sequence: TGTGCCACCAGCAGAGATATAGCGGGAGGGTCTTACGAGCAGTACTTC. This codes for CATSRDIAGGSYEQYF.

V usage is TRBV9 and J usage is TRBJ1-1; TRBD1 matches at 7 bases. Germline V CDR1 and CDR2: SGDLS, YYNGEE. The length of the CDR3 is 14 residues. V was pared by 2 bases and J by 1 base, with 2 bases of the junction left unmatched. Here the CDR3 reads CASSVTGRNTEAFF. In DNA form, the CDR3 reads TGTGCCAGCAGCGTGACAGGGAGGAACACTGAAGCTTTCTTT.

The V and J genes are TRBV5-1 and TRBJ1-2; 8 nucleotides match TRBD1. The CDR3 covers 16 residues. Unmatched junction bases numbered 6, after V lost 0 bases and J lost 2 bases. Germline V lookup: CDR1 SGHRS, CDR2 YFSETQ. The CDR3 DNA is TGCGCCAGCAGCTTGGTGGGACAGGCAACCAACTATGGCTACACCTTC. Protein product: CASSLVGQATNYGYTF. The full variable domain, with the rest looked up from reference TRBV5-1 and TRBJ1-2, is KAGVTQTPRYLIKTRGQQVTLSCSPISGHRSVSWYQQTPGQGLQFLFEYFSETQRNKGNFPGRFSGRQFSNSRSEMNVSTLELGDSALYLCASSLVGQATNYGYTFGSGTRLTVV.

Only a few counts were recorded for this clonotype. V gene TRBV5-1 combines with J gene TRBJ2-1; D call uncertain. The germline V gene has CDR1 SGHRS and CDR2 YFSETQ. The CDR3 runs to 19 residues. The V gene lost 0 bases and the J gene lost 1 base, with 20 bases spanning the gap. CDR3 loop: CASSLAAPLVRSSYNEQFF. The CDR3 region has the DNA TGCGCCAGCAGCTTGGCAGCCCCTCTAGTGCGGAGTTCCTACAATGAGCAGTTCTTC.

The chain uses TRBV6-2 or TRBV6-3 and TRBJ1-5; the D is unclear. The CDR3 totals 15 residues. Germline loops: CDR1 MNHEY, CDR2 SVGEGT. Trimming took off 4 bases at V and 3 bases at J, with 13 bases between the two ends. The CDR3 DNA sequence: TGTGCCAGCAGTTCCCAGCGTACACTCAATCAGCCCCAGCATTTT. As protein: CASSSQRTLNQPQHF.

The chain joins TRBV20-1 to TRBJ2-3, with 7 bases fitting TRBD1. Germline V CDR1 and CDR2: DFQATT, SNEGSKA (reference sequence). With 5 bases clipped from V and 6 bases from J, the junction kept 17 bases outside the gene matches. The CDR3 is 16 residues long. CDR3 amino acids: CSAEHFSGQLWDTQYF. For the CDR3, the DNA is TGCAGTGCTGAGCACTTCTCGGGACAGCTGTGGGATACGCAGTATTTT.

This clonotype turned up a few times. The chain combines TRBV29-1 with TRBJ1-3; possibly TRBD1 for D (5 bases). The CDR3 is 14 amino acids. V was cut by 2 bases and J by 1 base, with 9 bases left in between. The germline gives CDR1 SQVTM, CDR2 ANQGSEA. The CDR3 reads CSVEPTESGNTIYF. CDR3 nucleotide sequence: TGCAGCGTTGAACCGACAGAGTCTGGAAACACCATATATTTT.

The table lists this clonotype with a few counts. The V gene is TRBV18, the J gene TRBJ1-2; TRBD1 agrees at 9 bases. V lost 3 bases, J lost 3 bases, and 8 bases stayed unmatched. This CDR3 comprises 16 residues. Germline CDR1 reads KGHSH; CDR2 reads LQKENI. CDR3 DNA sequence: TGTGCCAGCTCACCTAGGACAGGGGCGGGCGACTATGGCTACACCTTC. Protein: CASSPRTGAGDYGYTF.

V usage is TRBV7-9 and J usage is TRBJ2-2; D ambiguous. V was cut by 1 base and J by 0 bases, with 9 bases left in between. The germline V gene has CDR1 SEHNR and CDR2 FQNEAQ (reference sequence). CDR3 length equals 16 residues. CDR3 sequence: CASSLDWQTNTGELFF. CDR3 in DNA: TGTGCCAGCAGCTTAGACTGGCAGACGAACACCGGGGAGCTGTTTTTT.

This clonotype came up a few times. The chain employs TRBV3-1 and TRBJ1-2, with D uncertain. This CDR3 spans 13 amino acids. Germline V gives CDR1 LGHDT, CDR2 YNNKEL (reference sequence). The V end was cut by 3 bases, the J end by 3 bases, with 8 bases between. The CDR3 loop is CASSHRLYYGYTF. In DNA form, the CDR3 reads TGTGCCAGCAGCCACCGGCTGTACTATGGCTACACCTTC.

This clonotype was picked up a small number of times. The CDR3 DNA follows: TGTGCCATCAGTGAGCCCTGGACTAGCGGGAGAGATGAGCAGTTCTTC. Its protein product is CAISEPWTSGRDEQFF. The chain employs TRBV10-3 and TRBJ2-1; 13 bases match TRBD2. CDR3 size: 16 residues. V was pared by 2 bases and J by 8 bases, with 6 bases of the junction left unmatched. Germline CDR1 reads ENHRY; CDR2 reads SYGVKD.

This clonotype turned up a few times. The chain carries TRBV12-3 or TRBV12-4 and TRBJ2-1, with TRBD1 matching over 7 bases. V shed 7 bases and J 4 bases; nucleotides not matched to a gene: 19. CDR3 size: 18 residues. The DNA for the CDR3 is TGTGCCAGCACTGGGACAGAGAAAGGGAGTAGAGCATACAATGAGCAGTTCTTC. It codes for CASTGTEKGSRAYNEQFF.

CDR3 nucleotide sequence: TGTGCCAGCAGCTTTGCACTGGGCAATCAGCCCCAGCATTTT. Amino acids: CASSFALGNQPQHF. The chain carries TRBV7-2 and TRBJ1-5; D is unclear. The CDR3 sequence is 14 residues long. V lost 3 bases, J lost 2 bases, and 8 bases lay in between. Germline CDR1 and CDR2: SGHTA and FQGNSA.

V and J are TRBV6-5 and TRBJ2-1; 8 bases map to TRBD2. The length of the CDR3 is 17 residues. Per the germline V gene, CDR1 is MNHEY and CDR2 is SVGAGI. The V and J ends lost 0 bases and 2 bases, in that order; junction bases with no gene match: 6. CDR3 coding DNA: TGTGCCAGCAGTTACTCGAAAGTAGCGGGGACCTACAATGAGCAGTTCTTC. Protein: CASSYSKVAGTYNEQFF.

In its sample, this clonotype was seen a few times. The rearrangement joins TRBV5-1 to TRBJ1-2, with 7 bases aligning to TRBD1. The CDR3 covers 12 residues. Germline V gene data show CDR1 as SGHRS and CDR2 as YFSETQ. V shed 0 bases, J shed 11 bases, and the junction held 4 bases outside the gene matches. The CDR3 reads CASSLGRGIYTF. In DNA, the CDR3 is TGCGCCAGCAGCTTGGGCAGGGGGATTTACACCTTC.

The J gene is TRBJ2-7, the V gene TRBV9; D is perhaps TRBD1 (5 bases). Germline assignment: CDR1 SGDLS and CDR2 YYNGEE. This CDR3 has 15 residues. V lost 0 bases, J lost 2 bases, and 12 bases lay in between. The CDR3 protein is CASSVGAGKTYEQYF. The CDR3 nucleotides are TGTGCCAGCAGCGTAGGTGCAGGGAAGACCTACGAGCAGTACTTC.